A selection of T cell receptor beta chains follows, all from one sample in a study of vaccination and CD4 T cells after COVID-19. Each CDR3 protein gets one entry after TCRdb re-called the PCR reads with MiXCR. This table holds about 16,000 distinct CDR3 sequences, 40% to 55% found once. These receptors lack a known antigen. Input material: CD4+ T cells from blood, cultured in vitro. The receptors come from a human donor who had recovered from COVID-19. The CDR3 runs from the conserved cysteine through the conserved F or W. A D gene is named only where the DNA matches it firmly. Not all rows give a size; the values are once, few, many and, for expanded clones, a class.

J gene | V gene | D gene | clone size | CDR3 DNA | CDR3 protein
TRBJ1-1 | TRBV6-5 | TRBD1 | . | TGTGCCAGCAGTTACCTTCAGGGGGAGCTTGACACTGAAGCTTTCTTT | CASSYLQGELDTEAFF
TRBJ1-1 | TRBV27 | TRBD1 | . | TGTGCCAGCAGTCCATCGACAGGGGGGAACACTGAAGCTTTCTTT | CASSPSTGGNTEAFF
TRBJ1-5 | TRBV4-1 | TRBD1 | . | TGCGCCAGCAGCCTAGGATTTTTTGGGACAGGGGAACAGCCCCAGCATTTT | CASSLGFFGTGEQPQHF
TRBJ1-1 | TRBV7-2 | . | few | TGTGCCAGCAGCTTAGCGCAGATGAACACTGAAGCTTTCTTT | CASSLAQMNTEAFF
TRBJ1-4 | TRBV28 | . | . | TGTGCCAGCAGCACGCAGGTTGCAACTAATGAAAAACTGTTTTTT | CASSTQVATNEKLFF
TRBJ2-2 | TRBV6-2/TRBV6-3 | . | few | TGTGCAATTCGAGATAGGAACACCGGGGAGCTGTTTTTT | CAIRDRNTGELFF
TRBJ1-5 | TRBV12-3/TRBV12-4 | TRBD1 | few | TGTGCCAGCGTCAGGGGGATTAATCAGCCCCAGCATTTT | CASVRGINQPQHF
TRBJ2-2 | TRBV12-3/TRBV12-4 | . | . | TGTGCCAGCAGAGGAGATCAGGGGCGCACCGGGGAGCTGTTTTTT | CASRGDQGRTGELFF
TRBJ1-5 | TRBV6-2/TRBV6-3 | . | few | TGTGCCAGCAGCCGGAGAAGCAATCAGCCCCAGCATTTT | CASSRRSNQPQHF
TRBJ2-3 | TRBV12-3/TRBV12-4 | . | . | TGTGCCAGCACCCGAAGGGGGGGCCGGGGCACAGATACGCAGTATTTT | CASTRRGGRGTDTQYF
TRBJ2-7 | TRBV2 | . | . | TGTGCCAGCAGTGAAGTAACCGAGCAGTACTTC | CASSEVTEQYF
TRBJ2-7 | TRBV5-6 | . | . | TGTGCCAGCAGCTACGGTCCGGCGGGAGAGCAGTACTTC | CASSYGPAGEQYF
TRBJ1-6 | TRBV7-2 | TRBD1 | few | TGTGCCAGCAGCTTACTACCAGACAGGGCCGGAAGTTCACCCCTCCACTTT | CASSLLPDRAGSSPLHF
TRBJ2-2 | TRBV5-1 | . | . | TGCGCCAGCAGCTTTGATCGAGGGGGGACCGGGGAGCTGTTTTTT | CASSFDRGGTGELFF
TRBJ2-3 | TRBV7-2 | . | . | TGTGCCAGCAGCCACCGTGGCAGGACGGCTAGCACAGATACGCAGTATTTT | CASSHRGRTASTDTQYF
TRBJ2-3 | TRBV10-3 | . | few | TGTGCCATCAGTGAGTCGGGGAGCCCAGATACGCAGTATTTT | CAISESGSPDTQYF
TRBJ1-2 | TRBV30 | . | . | TGTGCCTGGAGTATGCTTACTAACTATGGCTACACCTTC | CAWSMLTNYGYTF
TRBJ2-1 | TRBV19 | . | medium-sized | TGTGCCAGTAGTATCAGGGGCCGCACCGGTCCTGAGCAGTTCTTC | CASSIRGRTGPEQFF
TRBJ1-5 | TRBV7-2 | . | . | TGTGCCAGCAGCAACCCCGATCAGCCCCAGCATTTT | CASSNPDQPQHF
TRBJ1-2 | TRBV28 | . | . | TGTGCCAGCAGTTTACCCGGGGGCGGCTACACCTTC | CASSLPGGGYTF
TRBJ2-2 | TRBV27 | . | few | TGTGCCAGCAGTTTATGGGCCACCGGGGAGCTGTTTTTT | CASSLWATGELFF
TRBJ2-3 | TRBV24-1 | TRBD1 | large | TGTGCCACCAGTGACCCCACTTTCGACAGGGGAGGCACAGATACGCAGTATTTT | CATSDPTFDRGGTDTQYF
TRBJ2-2 | TRBV7-3 | . | few | TGTGCCAGCAGTAGGGGACTTAACACCGGGGAGCTGTTTTTT | CASSRGLNTGELFF
TRBJ2-3 | TRBV19 | . | . | TGTGCCAGTAGCAACTACCGGGGGTCGGATACGCAGTATTTT | CASSNYRGSDTQYF
TRBJ1-1 | TRBV20-1 | . | . | TGCAGTGCTAGTGGAGGGGGGGATACTGAAGCTTTCTTT | CSASGGGDTEAFF
TRBJ1-1 | TRBV5-4 | . | few | TGTGCCAGCAGCTTGGATTACGGCAGGGGTTTAGCGGTTGAAGCTTTCTTT | CASSLDYGRGLAVEAFF
TRBJ1-5 | TRBV12-3/TRBV12-4 | . | few | TGTGCCAGCGGCGTTGCGCAGGGTGAGAACCAGCCCCAGCATTTT | CASGVAQGENQPQHF
TRBJ2-2 | TRBV11-2 | . | . | TGTGCCAGCAGCCCCACGCCAGGGGCCACCGGGGAGCTGTTTTTT | CASSPTPGATGELFF
TRBJ2-2 | TRBV15 | . | few | TGTGCCACCAGCAGAGGCCCCTCCCAGGGCGCCGGGGAGCTGTTTTTT | CATSRGPSQGAGELFF
TRBJ1-6 | TRBV6-1 | TRBD1 | few | TGTGCCAGCAGAGACAGGGGGCTGAGCTCCTATAATTCACCCCTCCACTTT | CASRDRGLSSYNSPLHF
TRBJ1-1 | TRBV20-1 | . | . | TGCAGTGCTAGAACAGGGTTGGTCACTGAAGCTTTCTTT | CSARTGLVTEAFF
TRBJ2-3 | TRBV27 | TRBD2 | . | TGTGCCAGCAGGACCTCGCTTTCTAGCGGGGGGAGCACAGATACGCAGTATTTT | CASRTSLSSGGSTDTQYF
TRBJ1-1 | TRBV19 | TRBD1 | few | TGTGCCAGTAGCGTGACAGGGATCCCTGAAGCTTTCTTT | CASSVTGIPEAFF
TRBJ1-1 | TRBV15 | TRBD1 | . | TGTGCCACCTGCAGAAGACAGGGGGCACTGACTGAAGCTTTCTTT | CATCRRQGALTEAFF
TRBJ2-5 | TRBV7-2 | TRBD2 | . | TGTGCCAGCAGCTTCACTAGCGGGGGGTTGACGGAGACCCAGTACTTC | CASSFTSGGLTETQYF
TRBJ1-1 | TRBV27 | . | . | TGTGCCAGCAGTTTCAAAAGGGCCTATTCGAACACTGAAGCTTTCTTT | CASSFKRAYSNTEAFF
TRBJ2-3 | TRBV24-1 | . | few | TGTGCCACCAGTGACTCCACCCGGGCCCCATGGGGCACAGATACGCAGTATTTT | CATSDSTRAPWGTDTQYF
TRBJ2-7 | TRBV21-1 | . | few | TGTGCCAGCAGCAAAGGCCGGACAGGGATTCAAACCCCCAGCTCCTACGAGCAGTACTTC | CASSKGRTGIQTPSSYEQYF